Each of the 17 T cell receptor beta chains below was sequenced from the same sample in a study of OX40 agonist ivuxolimab in advanced cancers. Generated by immunoSEQ multiplex PCR, the TCRdb table keeps only in-frame clones and is missing some. The sample holds tens of thousands of clones, about 80% seen once. The sample here was CD4+ or CD8+ T cells sorted from blood, taken in a trial of the OX40 agonist ivuxolimab. These receptors were obtained from an adult with an advanced solid tumor such as melanoma, head and neck, liver or kidney cancer.

This chain links TRBV7-9 with TRBJ2-7; no definite D call. CDR3 length: 13 amino acids. The V end was cut by 2 bases, the J end by 4 bases, with 9 bases between. Germline V CDR1 and CDR2: SEHNR, FQNEAQ (reference sequence). CDR3 protein: CASSLNPSYEQYF. CDR3 in DNA: TGTGCCAGCAGCTTAAACCCCAGTTACGAGCAGTACTTC.

The V and J genes are TRBV5-1 and TRBJ2-7, with D possibly matching TRBD1 (6 bases). Germline V gives CDR1 SGHRS, CDR2 YFSETQ. There are 14 residues in the CDR3. The germline V and J ends were trimmed by 0 bases and 2 bases, with 9 bases remaining between them. This CDR3 reads CASSLDRATYEQYF. The CDR3 DNA reads as TGCGCCAGCAGCTTGGACAGGGCCACCTACGAGCAGTACTTC.

This chain links TRBV4-3 with TRBJ1-2; possibly TRBD1 for D (5 bases). This CDR3 is 14 amino acids long. V lost 0 bases to trimming and J lost 5 bases, with 10 bases between them. CDR1 is LGHNA, CDR2 YSLEER, per germline. The CDR3 sequence is CASSQDLGPYGYTF. The CDR3 DNA reads TGCGCCAGCAGCCAAGATCTGGGGCCATATGGCTACACCTTC.

This clone was found once. The chain couples TRBV4-1 to TRBJ1-3; TRBD1 matches at 9 bases. The length of the CDR3 is 17 residues. The J segment lost 3 bases and the V segment lost 0 bases, leaving 6 bases of the junction unmatched. Looked up from germline, CDR1 is MGHRA and CDR2 is YSYEKL. The CDR3, as DNA: TGCGCCAGCAGCCAAGATAACAGGGGGCTTATTGGAAACACCATATATTTT. Its translation is CASSQDNRGLIGNTIYF.

CDR3 amino acids: CASSQDGGYNSPLHF. In nucleotides, the CDR3 is TGCGCCAGCAGCCAAGATGGGGGCTATAATTCACCCCTCCACTTT. This sequence joins TRBV4-1 and TRBJ1-6, with D perhaps matching TRBD1 (5 bases). Trimming cost V 0 bases and J 3 bases, with 6 bases left between them. Germline CDR1 and CDR2: MGHRA and YSYEKL. This CDR3 is 15 amino acids long.

This clone came up many times. The CDR3, as DNA: TGCGCCAGCAGCTCCCAGGGCGGGTTACCCTATGGCTACACCTTC. This translates into CASSSQGGLPYGYTF. The V and J genes are TRBV5-1 and TRBJ1-2, with a tentative D call TRBD1 (5 bases). The CDR3 is made up of 15 amino acids. Trimming took 3 bases from V and 4 from J, leaving 16 bases between them. Germline V CDR1 and CDR2: SGHRS, YFSETQ.

This chain joins TRBV7-2 and TRBJ2-5; D is unclear. V lost 9 bases, J lost 1 base, and 9 bases lay in between. This CDR3 is built from 12 residues. Germline V CDR1 and CDR2: SGHTA, FQGNSA. CDR3 DNA: TGTGCCAGTTCCGGGCTCCAAGAGACCCAGTACTTC. Its protein product is CASSGLQETQYF.

The chain recombines TRBV5-6 with TRBJ1-3; 7 bases fit TRBD1. Trimming took 0 bases from V and 4 from J; bases not matched to a gene: 4. The CDR3 length is 15 residues. From germline, CDR1 is SGHDT and CDR2 YYEEEE. In nucleotides, the CDR3 is TGTGCCAGCAGCTTGGCGCAGGGGGTCGGAAACACCATATATTTT. Its protein is CASSLAQGVGNTIYF.

This chain connects TRBV11-2 to TRBJ1-2; D might be TRBD1 (6 bases). CDR1 and CDR2 (germline): SGHAT, FQNNGV. The length of the CDR3 is 13 residues. The V end was cut by 5 bases, the J end by 3 bases, with 10 bases between. CDR3 coding DNA: TGTGCCAGCAGCCTAGGGGGGGACTATGGCTACACCTTC. This encodes CASSLGGDYGYTF. The full variable domain, with the rest looked up from reference TRBV11-2 and TRBJ1-2, is EAGVAQSPRYKIIEKRQSVAFWCNPISGHATLYWYQQILGQGPKLLIQFQNNGVVDDSQLPKDRFSAERLKGVDSTLKIQPAKLEDSAVYLCASSLGGDYGYTFGSGTRLTVV.

This chain joins TRBV7-2 and TRBJ1-1, with D possibly matching TRBD1 (6 bases). The CDR3 length is 15 residues. The V end lost 5 bases, the J end lost 1 base, and 14 bases lay between the germline ends. Germline V gene lookup returns CDR1 SGHTA and CDR2 FQGNSA. The CDR3 bases are TGTGCCAGCAGCAAATACAGGGCCGGGAACACTGAAGCTTTCTTT. Encoded protein: CASSKYRAGNTEAFF. Full variable domain (missing parts from reference TRBV7-2 and TRBJ1-1): GAGVSQSPSNKVTEKGKDVELRCDPISGHTALYWYRQSLGQGLEFLIYFQGNSAPDKSGLPSDRFSAERTGGSVSTLTIQRTQQEDSAVYLCASSKYRAGNTEAFFGQGTRLTVV.

This clone was seen a handful of times. CDR3 DNA: TGCGCCAGCAGCTTGGGAAGATCTGAAAAACTGTTTTTT. It encodes CASSLGRSEKLFF. The V and J genes are TRBV5-1 and TRBJ1-4, with D unclear. The ends were cut back, 0 bases at V and 7 bases at J, with 7 bases in the middle. The germline V gene has CDR1 SGHRS and CDR2 YFSETQ. The CDR3 contains 13 residues.

J is TRBJ1-1 and V is TRBV5-1; TRBD1 might be the D (5 bases). From germline, CDR1 is SGHRS and CDR2 YFSETQ. CDR3 length equals 14 residues. Deletions cut 4 bases from V and 0 bases from J, with 10 bases between. CDR3 sequence reads: CASSPGPMNTEAFF. As DNA, the CDR3 is TGCGCCAGCAGCCCGGGACCCATGAACACTGAAGCTTTCTTT.

This chain links TRBV27 with TRBJ2-2; possible D gene TRBD2, 6 bases. The CDR3 sequence is 16 residues long. V lost 6 bases and J 2 bases, leaving 16 bases between the germline ends. Germline V gene data show CDR1 as MNHEY and CDR2 as SMNVEV (reference sequence). The CDR3 DNA follows: TGTGCCAGCAGGACGAATGCGGGGTCCAACACCGGGGAGCTGTTTTTT. Residues: CASRTNAGSNTGELFF.

This clone was picked up a small number of times. The chain is built from TRBV7-2 and TRBJ1-3, with D maybe TRBD1 (5 bases). This CDR3 comprises 14 residues. Trimming removed 3 bases from V and 3 bases from J, with 9 bases in between. The germline V gene has CDR1 SGHTA and CDR2 FQGNSA. CDR3 protein: CASSFGGLGNTIYF. CDR3 coding DNA: TGTGCCAGCAGCTTCGGGGGACTTGGAAACACCATATATTTT.

The chain has TRBV11-2 and TRBJ2-3; 9 bases align to TRBD2. This CDR3 comprises 16 residues. Trimming at V came to 5 bases and at J to 3 bases, leaving 9 bases not matched to a gene. Per germline, CDR1 SGHAT and CDR2 FQNNGV. This CDR3 is CASSRGLAGATDTQYF. CDR3 nucleotide sequence: TGTGCCAGCAGCCGGGGGTTAGCGGGAGCAACAGATACGCAGTATTTT.

The chain carries TRBV7-2 and TRBJ2-4; tentatively, D is TRBD1 (6 bases). Trimming stripped 5 bases from V and 12 bases from J, with 17 bases between. The V gene's germline CDR1 is SGHTA and CDR2 FQGNSA. The CDR3 has 13 amino acids. The CDR3 is CASSVVSDRDQYF. The CDR3 bases are TGTGCCAGCAGCGTAGTTTCGGACAGAGATCAGTACTTC.

The chain joins TRBV19 to TRBJ2-5; 8 bases are shared with TRBD1. The V gene's germline CDR1 is LNHDA and CDR2 SQIVND (reference sequence). The ends lost 7 bases at V and 1 base at J; junction bases unmatched: 11. CDR3 length: 16 amino acids. Here the CDR3 reads CASTITGTGLQETQYF. The CDR3 bases are TGTGCCAGTACCATTACCGGGACAGGCCTCCAAGAGACCCAGTACTTC.